One and the same sample provided the 24 T cell receptor beta chains below, sequenced in a study of blood T cell repertoires in COVID-19. The data were produced by immunoSEQ multiplex PCR, yet TCRdb's version contains in-frame clones alone and is incomplete. The sample lists 130,000 to 150,000 clones; nearly 90% were seen once. The sample consisted of peripheral blood. These receptors were taken from a man between 65 and 85 years old with acute or convalescent COVID-19.

The V call is TRBV20-1, the J call TRBJ1-2; D uncertain. The CDR3 has 11 amino acids. Germline V lookup: CDR1 DFQATT, CDR2 SNEGSKA (reference sequence). Trimming removed 3 bases from V and 7 bases from J, with 9 bases in between. CDR3 in amino acids: CSASLNRGYTF. The CDR3 DNA follows: TGCAGTGCTAGTCTAAACCGTGGCTACACCTTC.

J is TRBJ2-3 and V is TRBV3-1 (or the pseudogene TRBV3-2), with D perhaps TRBD2 (5 bases). V was shortened by 2 bases and J by 9 bases, with 12 bases between the two germline ends. Germline V lookup: CDR1 LGHDT, CDR2 YNNKEL (reference sequence). The length of the CDR3 is 13 residues. Written as DNA, the CDR3 is TGTGCCAGCAGCCAAAGGACTTTGCCAACGCAGTATTTT. Residues: CASSQRTLPTQYF.

The V and J genes are TRBV6-5 and TRBJ1-1; TRBD1 matches 9 bases. The V segment lost 7 bases and the J segment 5 bases; nucleotides outside the gene matches: 8. The CDR3 has 14 residues. The germline gives CDR1 MNHEY, CDR2 SVGAGI. The CDR3 coding sequence is TGTGCCAGCACCCTACAGGGGGCCGAAACTGAAGCTTTCTTT. This encodes CASTLQGAETEAFF.

The V and J genes are TRBV6-1 and TRBJ1-5; TRBD1 aligns across 9 bases. Trimming at V came to 0 bases and at J to 3 bases, leaving 3 bases not matched to a gene. The germline CDR1 and CDR2 sequences are MNHNS and SASEGT. This CDR3 region has 16 residues. The CDR3, as DNA: TGTGCCAGCAGTGAAGCCAGGACAGGGGACAATCAGCCCCAGCATTTT. Translated: CASSEARTGDNQPQHF.

The rearrangement joins TRBV3-1 (or the pseudogene TRBV3-2) to TRBJ2-2, with 7 nucleotides matching TRBD2. V lost 1 base, J lost 0 bases, and 5 bases stayed unmatched. CDR1 is LGHDT and CDR2 is YNNKEL in the germline V gene (reference sequence). This CDR3 has 17 residues. The CDR3 spells CASSQGGSGPNTGELFF. CDR3 sequence (DNA): TGTGCCAGCAGCCAAGGTGGTAGCGGGCCGAACACCGGGGAGCTGTTTTTT.

Here the CDR3 DNA reads TGTGCCAGCTCACCCGCCGGGACAGGGTGGTTCGAAGCTTTCTTT. Encoded protein: CASSPAGTGWFEAFF. The chain recombines TRBV28 with TRBJ1-1, with 9 bases identical to TRBD1. Per the germline V gene, CDR1 is MDHEN and CDR2 is SYDVKM. CDR3 length: 15 residues. Germline trimming cut 8 bases from V and 8 bases from J; bases unmatched to any gene: 15.

The CDR3 bases are TGTGCCAGCAGCCAGTTGGACAGCTACAATGAGCAGTTCTTC. This gives the protein CASSQLDSYNEQFF. The chain combines TRBV13 with TRBJ2-1; the D gene is possibly TRBD1 (6 bases). The CDR3 runs 14 residues. Trimming removed 5 bases from V and 3 bases from J, with 11 bases in between. Germline-derived CDR1 and CDR2 are PRHDT and FYEKMQ (reference sequence).

V gene TRBV7-2 combines with J gene TRBJ1-5; D call uncertain. From germline, CDR1 is SGHTA and CDR2 FQGNSA. V gave up 3 bases and J gave up 1 base, with 7 bases separating them. This CDR3 is built from 14 residues. The CDR3 reads CASSLEGSNQPQHF. CDR3 DNA sequence: TGTGCCAGCAGCTTGGAGGGAAGCAATCAGCCCCAGCATTTT.

Comment on this clone: The limits of the CDR3 on the DNA are not certain, so only TCRdb's listed CDR3 is given. The V call is TRBV18, the J call TRBJ2-4; TRBD2 is the table's D call and was not checked against the DNA. The CDR3 has 19 residues if both end residues are counted. Per germline, CDR1 KGHSH and CDR2 LQKENI. This CDR3 is CATDTLGGYLCLAKNIQYF.

The chain combines TRBV10-1 with TRBJ2-5, with 11 nucleotides matching TRBD2. Germline loops: CDR1 WNHNN, CDR2 SYGVQD (reference sequence). This CDR3 has 15 residues. J was trimmed by 5 bases and V by 5 bases; bases with no gene match: 7. Here the CDR3 DNA reads TGCGCCAGCAGTTCTGGACTAGCGGGCGGGGAGACCCAGTACTTC. This translates into CASSSGLAGGETQYF.

The chain employs TRBV3-1 (or the pseudogene TRBV3-2) and TRBJ1-2; D is unresolved. V was trimmed by 1 base and J by 6 bases, leaving 6 bases between them. The CDR3 has 12 amino acids. CDR1 is LGHDT and CDR2 is YNNKEL in the germline V gene (reference sequence). Here the CDR3 reads CASSQAGNGYTF. CDR3 coding DNA: TGTGCCAGCAGCCAAGCCGGGAATGGCTACACCTTC.

The chain recombines TRBV5-4 with TRBJ2-7; 9 positions agree with TRBD1. Germline lookup yields CDR1 SGHNT and CDR2 YYREEE (reference sequence). V was clipped by 4 bases and J by 5 bases; unmatched bases: 10. The CDR3 has 15 residues. DNA for the CDR3: TGTGCCAGCAGCCCCCAGGGACAGGGTAGCCACGAGCAGTACTTC. As protein: CASSPQGQGSHEQYF.

This sequence joins TRBV23-1 and TRBJ2-1; 7 bases are shared with TRBD1. TRBV23-1 is known as an ORF, though its function is uncertain. CDR3 size: 14 residues. Germline trimming cut 4 bases from V and 6 bases from J; bases unmatched to any gene: 6. CDR3 DNA: TGCGCCAGCAGTCCGGGACAGACAATCAATGAGCAGTTCTTC. Translation gives CASSPGQTINEQFF.

The chain carries TRBV15 and TRBJ1-4, with unresolved D. Trimming took 5 bases from V and 8 from J, leaving 18 bases between them. CDR1 is LNHNV, CDR2 YYDKDF, per germline (reference sequence). The CDR3 runs to 15 residues. CDR3 residues: CATSPRLGVEEKLFF. The CDR3 nucleotides are TGTGCCACCAGCCCGCGGCTCGGGGTAGAGGAAAAACTGTTTTTT.

The chain employs TRBV19 and TRBJ2-2; 10 bases line up with TRBD2. Germline V lookup: CDR1 LNHDA, CDR2 SQIVND (reference sequence). Trimming at V came to 4 bases and at J to 6 bases, leaving 11 bases not matched to a gene. The length of the CDR3 is 17 residues. The CDR3, as DNA: TGTGCCAGTAGTAAGGGGCTAGCGGGAGTTGGAGCCGGGGAGCTGTTTTTT. Its translation is CASSKGLAGVGAGELFF.

This clone was detected once. The chain employs TRBV11-2 and TRBJ1-1; no definite D call. The CDR3 loop spans 14 amino acids. Trimming took 3 bases from V and 2 from J, leaving 10 bases between them. Germline lookup yields CDR1 SGHAT and CDR2 FQNNGV. The CDR3 nucleotides are TGTGCCAGCAGCTTTTTTCCGAGCAACACTGAAGCTTTCTTT. Protein: CASSFFPSNTEAFF.

The chain links TRBV7-2 to TRBJ2-7, with 11 bases aligning to TRBD2. The CDR3 has 14 amino acids. In germline, CDR1 is SGHTA, CDR2 FQGNSA. V lost 3 bases and J lost 2; bases outside the gene matches: 0. The CDR3 spells CASSLTSGTYEQYF. The CDR3 DNA sequence: TGTGCCAGCAGCTTGACTAGCGGGACCTACGAGCAGTACTTC. Together with reference TRBV7-2 and TRBJ2-7, the CDR3 gives the full variable domain: GAGVSQSPSNKVTEKGKDVELRCDPISGHTALYWYRQSLGQGLEFLIYFQGNSAPDKSGLPSDRFSAERTGGSVSTLTIQRTQQEDSAVYLCASSLTSGTYEQYFGPGTRLTVT.

The rearrangement uses TRBV5-1 and TRBJ1-6, with a weak D call TRBD1 (6 bases). V lost 4 bases to trimming and J lost 0 bases, with 14 bases between them. CDR1 SGHRS and CDR2 YFSETQ come from the germline V gene. The CDR3 totals 17 residues. DNA for the CDR3: TGCGCCAGCAGCCGACAGGACACGAGCTCCTATAATTCACCCCTCCACTTT. It yields the protein CASSRQDTSSYNSPLHF.

The chain links TRBV5-1 to TRBJ1-3; possible D gene TRBD1, 6 bases. CDR3 length equals 13 residues. Germline CDR1 reads SGHRS; CDR2 reads YFSETQ. V was clipped by 2 bases and J by 6 bases, with 9 bases between them. The CDR3 protein is CASSFEGENTIYF. CDR3 bases: TGCGCCAGCAGCTTTGAGGGGGAAAACACCATATATTTT.

The genes are TRBV19 and TRBJ1-5, with D uncertain. The CDR3 runs to 13 residues. Germline V CDR1 and CDR2: LNHDA, SQIVND (reference sequence). V lost 2 bases to trimming and J lost 5 bases, with 7 bases between them. CDR3 sequence reads: CASSINGDQPQHF. Written as DNA, the CDR3 is TGTGCCAGTAGTATAAACGGGGATCAGCCCCAGCATTTT.

This rearrangement joins TRBV5-5 to TRBJ1-4; D is possibly TRBD1 (6 bases). V was clipped by 0 bases and J by 14 bases, with 20 bases between them. Germline CDR1 SGHKS, CDR2 YYEKEE (reference sequence). This CDR3 is 15 amino acids long. The CDR3 is CASSLVDRPLAGLFF. In nucleotides, the CDR3 is TGTGCCAGCAGCTTGGTCGACAGGCCCCTTGCCGGGCTGTTTTTT. The full variable domain, with the rest looked up from reference TRBV5-5 and TRBJ1-4, is DAGVTQSPTHLIKTRGQQVTLRCSPISGHKSVSWYQQVLGQGPQFIFQYYEKEERGRGNFPDRFSARQFPNYSSELNVNALLLGDSALYLCASSLVDRPLAGLFFGSGTQLSVL.

V usage is TRBV19 and J usage is TRBJ2-5, with D possibly being TRBD2 (6 bases). There are 15 residues in the CDR3. Germline-derived CDR1 and CDR2 are LNHDA and SQIVND (reference sequence). With 4 bases removed from V and 4 bases from J, the gap between germline ends came to 16 bases. The CDR3 region has the DNA TGTGCCAGTAGTACCTCTGGAGGGAGTGGAGAGACCCAGTACTTC. Amino acids: CASSTSGGSGETQYF.

V and J are TRBV5-6 and TRBJ1-6; 9 bases map to TRBD1. This CDR3 has 14 amino acids. After removal of 7 bases from V and 4 bases from J, the junction contained 3 bases not matched to a gene. Germline assignment: CDR1 SGHDT and CDR2 YYEEEE. The chain's CDR3 is CASGQGNYNSPLHF. Here the CDR3 DNA reads TGTGCCAGCGGACAGGGGAATTATAATTCACCCCTCCACTTT.

The chain couples TRBV27 to TRBJ2-2, with D possibly being TRBD2 (6 bases). Germline CDR1 is MNHEY and CDR2 is SMNVEV (reference sequence). This CDR3 spans 16 amino acids. V was shortened by 2 bases and J by 4 bases, with 14 bases between the two germline ends. CDR3 DNA: TGTGCCAGCAGTTTAGCCCCCGGGGGAGGCACCGGGGAGCTGTTTTTT. This codes for CASSLAPGGGTGELFF.